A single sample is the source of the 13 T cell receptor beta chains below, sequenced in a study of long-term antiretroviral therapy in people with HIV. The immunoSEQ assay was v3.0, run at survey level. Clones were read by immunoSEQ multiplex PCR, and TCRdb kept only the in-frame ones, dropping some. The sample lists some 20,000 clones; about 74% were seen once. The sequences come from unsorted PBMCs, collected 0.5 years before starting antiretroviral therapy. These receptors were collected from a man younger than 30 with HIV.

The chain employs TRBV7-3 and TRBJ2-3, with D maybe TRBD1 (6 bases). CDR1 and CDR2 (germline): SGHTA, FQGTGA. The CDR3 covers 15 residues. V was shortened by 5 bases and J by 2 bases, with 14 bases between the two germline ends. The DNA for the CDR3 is TGTGCCAGCAGCCCAGGGCCAGGGGACACAGATACGCAGTATTTT. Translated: CASSPGPGDTDTQYF.

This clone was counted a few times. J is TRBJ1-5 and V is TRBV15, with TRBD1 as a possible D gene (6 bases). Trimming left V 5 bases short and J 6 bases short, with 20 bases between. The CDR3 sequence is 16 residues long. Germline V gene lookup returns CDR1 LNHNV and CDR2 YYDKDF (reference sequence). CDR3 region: CATSGGGGTGFQPQHF. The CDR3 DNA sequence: TGTGCCACCAGCGGGGGAGGGGGAACAGGGTTTCAGCCCCAGCATTTT.

CDR3 loop: CASSYGSYEQYF. For the CDR3, the DNA is TGTGCCAGCAGTTACGGGAGCTACGAGCAGTACTTC. J is TRBJ2-7 and V is TRBV7-6, with D possibly matching TRBD2 (6 bases). CDR1 is SGHVS, CDR2 FNYEAQ, per germline. V was shortened by 6 bases and J by 3 bases, with 9 bases between the two germline ends. This CDR3 has 12 residues.

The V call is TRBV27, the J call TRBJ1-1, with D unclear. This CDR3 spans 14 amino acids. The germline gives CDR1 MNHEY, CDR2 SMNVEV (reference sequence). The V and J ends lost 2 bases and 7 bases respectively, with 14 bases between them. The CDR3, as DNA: TGTGCCAGCAGTTTAACTGTGTCAGTGGTTGAAGCTTTCTTT. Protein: CASSLTVSVVEAFF.

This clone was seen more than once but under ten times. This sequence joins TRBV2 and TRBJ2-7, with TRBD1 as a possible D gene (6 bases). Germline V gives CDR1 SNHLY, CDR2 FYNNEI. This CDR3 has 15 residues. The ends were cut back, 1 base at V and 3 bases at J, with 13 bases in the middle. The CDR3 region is CASSEGGGVGYEQYF. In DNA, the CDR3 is TGTGCCAGCAGTGAAGGAGGGGGTGTGGGCTACGAGCAGTACTTC.

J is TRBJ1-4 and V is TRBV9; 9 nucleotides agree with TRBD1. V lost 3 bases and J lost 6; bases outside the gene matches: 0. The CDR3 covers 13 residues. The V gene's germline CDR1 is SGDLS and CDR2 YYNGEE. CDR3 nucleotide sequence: TGTGCCAGCAGCGGGACAGGGGATGAAAAACTGTTTTTT. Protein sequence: CASSGTGDEKLFF.

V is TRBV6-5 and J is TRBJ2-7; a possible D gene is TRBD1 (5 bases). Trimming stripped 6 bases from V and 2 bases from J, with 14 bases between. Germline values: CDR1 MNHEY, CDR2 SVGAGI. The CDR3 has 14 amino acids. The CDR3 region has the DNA TGTGCCAGCAGCTCGAGCGCAGGGACCTACGAGCAGTACTTC. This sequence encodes CASSSSAGTYEQYF.

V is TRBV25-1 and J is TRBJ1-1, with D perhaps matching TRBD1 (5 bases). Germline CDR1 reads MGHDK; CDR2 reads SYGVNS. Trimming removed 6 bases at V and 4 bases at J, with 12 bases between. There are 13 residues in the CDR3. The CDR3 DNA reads TGTGCCAGCAGCCACGGCGGGGGCACTGAAGCTTTCTTT. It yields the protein CASSHGGGTEAFF.

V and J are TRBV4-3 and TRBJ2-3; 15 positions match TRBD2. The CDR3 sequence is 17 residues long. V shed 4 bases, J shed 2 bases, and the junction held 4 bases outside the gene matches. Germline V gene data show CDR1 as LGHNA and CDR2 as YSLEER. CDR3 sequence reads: CASSPGLAGGSTDTQYF. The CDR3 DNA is TGCGCCAGCAGCCCCGGACTAGCGGGAGGGTCCACAGATACGCAGTATTTT.

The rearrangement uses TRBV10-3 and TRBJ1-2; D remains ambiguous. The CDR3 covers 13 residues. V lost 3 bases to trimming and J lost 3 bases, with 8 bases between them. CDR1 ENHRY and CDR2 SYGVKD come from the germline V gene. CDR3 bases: TGTGCCATCAGTGAAATTAGCGACTATGGCTACACCTTC. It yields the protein CAISEISDYGYTF.

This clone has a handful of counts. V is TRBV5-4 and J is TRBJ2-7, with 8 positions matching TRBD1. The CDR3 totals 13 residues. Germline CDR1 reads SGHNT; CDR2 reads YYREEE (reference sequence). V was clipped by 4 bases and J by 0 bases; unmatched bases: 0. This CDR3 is CASSDRGSYEQYF. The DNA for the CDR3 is TGTGCCAGCAGCGACAGGGGCTCCTACGAGCAGTACTTC.

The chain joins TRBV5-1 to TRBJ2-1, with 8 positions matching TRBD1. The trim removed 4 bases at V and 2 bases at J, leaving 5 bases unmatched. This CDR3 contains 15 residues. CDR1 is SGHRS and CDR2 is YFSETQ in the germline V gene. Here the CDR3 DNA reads TGCGCCAGCAGCGTACAGGGGGGCACCTACAATGAGCAGTTCTTC. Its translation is CASSVQGGTYNEQFF.

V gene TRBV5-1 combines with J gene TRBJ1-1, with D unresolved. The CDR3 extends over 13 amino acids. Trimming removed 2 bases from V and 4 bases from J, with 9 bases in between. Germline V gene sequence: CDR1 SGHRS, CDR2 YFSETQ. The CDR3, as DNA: TGCGCCAGCAGCTTCAGTAAGGGCACTGAAGCTTTCTTT. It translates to CASSFSKGTEAFF.